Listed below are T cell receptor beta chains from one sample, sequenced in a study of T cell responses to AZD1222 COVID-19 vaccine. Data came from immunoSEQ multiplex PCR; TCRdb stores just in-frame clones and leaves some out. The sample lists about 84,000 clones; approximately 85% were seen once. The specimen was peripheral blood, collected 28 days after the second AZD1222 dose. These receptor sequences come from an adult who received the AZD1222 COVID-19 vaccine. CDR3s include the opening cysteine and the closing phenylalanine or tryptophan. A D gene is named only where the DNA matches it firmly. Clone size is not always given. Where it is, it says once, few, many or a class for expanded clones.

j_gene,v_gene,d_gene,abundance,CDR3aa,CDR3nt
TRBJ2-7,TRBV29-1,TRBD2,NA,CSVSPWGTSGLGSYEQYF,TGCAGCGTTTCCCCCTGGGGGACTAGCGGGTTAGGATCCTACGAGCAGTACTTC
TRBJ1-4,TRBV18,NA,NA,CASSPGAVNEKLFF,TGTGCCAGCTCACCCGGGGCAGTTAATGAAAAACTGTTTTTT
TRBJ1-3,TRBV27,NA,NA,CASSSGGAGNTIYF,TGTGCCAGCAGTTCAGGAGGGGCTGGAAACACCATATATTTT
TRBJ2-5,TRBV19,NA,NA,CASSIVAQGGGNQETQYF,TGTGCCAGTAGTATAGTGGCACAGGGAGGAGGGAATCAAGAGACCCAGTACTTC
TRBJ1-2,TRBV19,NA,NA,CASLKTLDRTYGYTF,TGTGCCAGCCTTAAGACCCTAGACAGAACCTATGGCTACACCTTC
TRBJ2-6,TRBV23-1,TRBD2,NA,CASTLGEGSGANVLTF,TGCGCCAGCACCCTAGGGGAGGGCTCTGGGGCCAACGTCCTGACTTTC
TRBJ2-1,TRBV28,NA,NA,CASSPPDNEQFF,TGTGCCAGCAGTCCGCCGGACAATGAGCAGTTCTTC
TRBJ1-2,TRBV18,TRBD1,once,CASSLNRGPDGYTF,TGTGCCAGCTCACTTAACAGGGGGCCGGATGGCTACACCTTC
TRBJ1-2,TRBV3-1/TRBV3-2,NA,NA,CASSQGSDYGYTF,TGTGCCAGCAGCCAAGGGTCAGACTATGGCTACACCTTC
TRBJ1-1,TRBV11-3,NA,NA,CASSRSTEAFF,TGTGCCAGCAGTAGGAGTACTGAAGCTTTCTTT
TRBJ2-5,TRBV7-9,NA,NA,CASSFLVETQYF,TGTGCCAGCAGCTTTTTAGTGGAGACCCAGTACTTC
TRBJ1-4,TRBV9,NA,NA,CASSVGDPGGEKLFF,TGTGCCAGCAGCGTAGGTGACCCTGGAGGTGAAAAACTGTTTTTT
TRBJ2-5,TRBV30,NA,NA,CAWSVHSGETQYF,TGTGCCTGGAGTGTACACAGTGGCGAGACCCAGTACTTC
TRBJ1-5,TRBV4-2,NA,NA,CASATEPNQPQHF,TGTGCCAGCGCGACAGAGCCAAATCAGCCCCAGCATTTT
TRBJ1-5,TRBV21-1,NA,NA,CASSKGWVLGRNQPQHF,TGTGCCAGCAGCAAAGGGTGGGTTTTGGGACGCAATCAGCCCCAGCATTTT
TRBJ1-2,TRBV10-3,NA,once,CAISATEGGSGANYGYTF,TGTGCCATCAGTGCCACCGAAGGGGGATCGGGGGCTAACTATGGCTACACCTTC
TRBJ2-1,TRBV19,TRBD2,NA,CASSMGTSAFNEQFF,TGTGCCAGTAGTATGGGGACTAGCGCATTCAATGAGCAGTTCTTC
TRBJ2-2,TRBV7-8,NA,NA,CASSLLRANTGELFF,TGTGCCAGCAGCTTGTTGCGGGCGAACACCGGGGAGCTGTTTTTT
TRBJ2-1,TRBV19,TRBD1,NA,CASSIRQGARGNEQFF,TGTGCCAGTAGTATTCGACAGGGGGCGCGTGGGAATGAGCAGTTCTTC
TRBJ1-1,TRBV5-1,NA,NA,CASSLTGNMNTEAFF,TGCGCCAGCAGCTTGACAGGGAACATGAACACTGAAGCTTTCTTT
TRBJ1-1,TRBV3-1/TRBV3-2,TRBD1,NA,CASSQGTGNTEAFF,TGTGCCAGCAGCCAAGGGACAGGGAACACTGAAGCTTTCTTT
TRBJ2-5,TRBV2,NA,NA,CASSGLIKGETQYF,TGTGCCAGCAGTGGGCTCATCAAGGGGGAGACCCAGTACTTC
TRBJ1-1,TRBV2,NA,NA,CASSVSSLGTEAFF,TGTGCCAGCAGTGTATCGAGCCTCGGGACTGAAGCTTTCTTT